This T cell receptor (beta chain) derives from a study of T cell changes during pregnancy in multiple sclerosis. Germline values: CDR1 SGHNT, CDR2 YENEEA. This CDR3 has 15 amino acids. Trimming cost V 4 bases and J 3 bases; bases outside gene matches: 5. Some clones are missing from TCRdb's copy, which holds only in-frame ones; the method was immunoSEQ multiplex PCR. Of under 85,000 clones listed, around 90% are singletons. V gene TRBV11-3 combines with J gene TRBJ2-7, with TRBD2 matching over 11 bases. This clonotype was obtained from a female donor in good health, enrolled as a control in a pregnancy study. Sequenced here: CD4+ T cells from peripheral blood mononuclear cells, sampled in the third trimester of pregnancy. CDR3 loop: CASSWRLAGNYEQYF. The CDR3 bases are TGTGCCAGCAGCTGGAGACTAGCGGGGAACTACGAGCAGTACTTC.